This TCR beta chain was sequenced during a study of cytomegalovirus exposure and HLA in healthy donors. The PCR used 60 Vbeta and 13 Jbeta primers. The protocol was immunoSEQ multiplex PCR, while the TCRdb copy is restricted to in-frame clones and leaves out a portion. The sample consists of just over 70,000 clones, just under 75% of them appearing once. CDR3 length equals 14 residues. The V gene's germline CDR1 is SGHRS and CDR2 YFSETQ. V gave up 1 base and J gave up 0 bases, with 4 bases separating them. This clone was recorded a few times. This chain joins TRBV5-1 and TRBJ2-2; D is unclear. The receptor's source is a human donor in good health. The specimen sequenced was PBMCs. CDR3 loop: CASSLNTNTGELFF. The CDR3 DNA sequence: TGCGCCAGCAGCTTGAACACGAACACCGGGGAGCTGTTTTTT.